The next 24 T cell receptor beta chains were all read from a single sample in a study of T cells in Graves' hyperthyroidism and ophthalmopathy. Using RNA transcripts as the source, TCR beta CDR3 regions were amplified. HTBI primers were the set used in a first-round RT-PCR of the TCR CDR3. TCRdb re-derived calls from the multiplex PCR reads in MiXCR, one entry per CDR3 protein. The data contain around 700,000 distinct CDR3 sequences, about 19% of them seen just once; the ten biggest clones take up around 15%. Sequenced sample: blood. These TCRs come from a woman in her forties or fifties with Graves' hyperthyroidism that later progressed to Graves' ophthalmopathy.

This clonotype was recorded a few times. This rearrangement joins TRBV6-1 to TRBJ1-1; D is perhaps TRBD1 (6 bases). The CDR3 is 12 residues long. In germline, CDR1 is MNHNS, CDR2 SASEGT. V was pared by 5 bases and J by 11 bases, with 15 bases between. The CDR3 is CASSNLGGRAFF. The CDR3 coding sequence is TGTGCCAGCAGTAATTTGGGGGGGCGGGCTTTCTTT.

This clonotype was observed at least ten times. This chain links TRBV2 with TRBJ2-3; tentative D call: TRBD2 (7 bases). V was cut by 5 bases and J by 3 bases, with 18 bases left in between. Germline V gene lookup returns CDR1 SNHLY and CDR2 FYNNEI. This CDR3 spans 16 amino acids. The CDR3 here is CASSTLGGGDTDTQYF. The CDR3 nucleotides read TGTGCCAGCAGTACCCTAGGGGGGGGCGATACAGATACGCAGTATTTT.

This clonotype was recorded many times. The rearrangement uses TRBV13 and TRBJ2-7, with TRBD2 as a possible D gene (5 bases). The CDR3 consists of 13 residues. Germline V CDR1 and CDR2: PRHDT, FYEKMQ (reference sequence). With 8 bases removed from V and 3 bases from J, the gap between germline ends came to 14 bases. The chain's CDR3 is CASRLSGFYEQYF. The CDR3 coding sequence is TGTGCCAGCCGTTTATCGGGGTTCTACGAGCAGTACTTC.

This chain joins TRBV29-1 and TRBJ1-3; D gene uncertain. Trimming took off 2 bases at V and 1 base at J, with 6 bases between the two ends. CDR1 and CDR2 (germline): SQVTM, ANQGSEA. The CDR3 spans 13 residues. This chain's CDR3 is CSVEKGSGNTIYF. CDR3 DNA: TGCAGCGTTGAAAAGGGTTCTGGAAACACCATATATTTT.

In regard to this clonotype: A much larger clone lies one base from this, so it may be a read error. This chain joins TRBV5-1 and TRBJ2-1; 14 bases fit TRBD2. The CDR3 runs 18 residues. The germline CDR1 and CDR2 sequences are SGHRS and YFSETQ. CDR3 protein: CASSRTSGGPSSCNEQFF. The DNA of the CDR3 is TGCGCCAGCAGCAGGACTAGCGGGGGGCCGAGCTCCTGCAATGAGCAGTTCTTC.

The chain has TRBV9 and TRBJ2-1; D ambiguous. The germline V and J ends were trimmed by 4 bases and 7 bases, with 15 bases remaining between them. CDR1 is SGDLS and CDR2 is YYNGEE in the germline V gene. The CDR3 extends over 14 amino acids. CDR3 sequence reads: CASSTRGAGNEQFF. The CDR3 DNA follows: TGTGCCAGCAGCACACGAGGAGCTGGGAATGAGCAGTTCTTC.

CDR3 loop: CASSPTGDNNQPQHF. DNA for the CDR3: TGCGCCAGCAGCCCCACAGGGGATAACAATCAGCCCCAGCATTTT. This sequence joins TRBV5-1 and TRBJ1-5, with 7 bases identical to TRBD1. The CDR3 contains 15 residues. Per germline, CDR1 SGHRS and CDR2 YFSETQ. The ends lost 4 bases at V and 3 bases at J; junction bases unmatched: 7.

V and J are TRBV5-1 and TRBJ1-2, with 8 bases identical to TRBD1. The V and J ends lost 5 bases and 4 bases, in that order; junction bases with no gene match: 13. Germline CDR1 is SGHRS and CDR2 is YFSETQ. The CDR3 spans 16 residues. This chain's CDR3 is CASRGGQGLITYGYTF. CDR3 sequence (DNA): TGCGCCAGCAGAGGTGGACAGGGACTAATTACCTATGGCTACACCTTC. The variable domain in full, with the rest retrieved from reference TRBV5-1 and TRBJ1-2, is KAGVTQTPRYLIKTRGQQVTLSCSPISGHRSVSWYQQTPGQGLQFLFEYFSETQRNKGNFPGRFSGRQFSNSRSEMNVSTLELGDSALYLCASRGGQGLITYGYTFGSGTRLTVV.

This clonotype was observed a handful of times. V and J are TRBV20-1 and TRBJ2-1; a possible D gene is TRBD2 (5 bases). V gave up 5 bases and J gave up 10 bases, with 9 bases separating them. Germline V gene sequence: CDR1 DFQATT, CDR2 SNEGSKA (reference sequence). CDR3 length: 10 amino acids. CDR3 loop: CSALLAEQFF. CDR3 DNA sequence: TGCAGTGCTCTTTTAGCGGAGCAGTTCTTC.

This clonotype was observed a handful of times. The V gene is TRBV27, the J gene TRBJ2-7; 9 bases align to TRBD1. This CDR3 region has 15 residues. CDR1 is MNHEY and CDR2 is SMNVEV in the germline V gene (reference sequence). V was clipped by 5 bases and J by 2 bases; unmatched bases: 7. This CDR3 reads CASSPGQGLPYEQYF. CDR3 DNA sequence: TGTGCCAGCAGTCCTGGACAGGGGTTACCCTACGAGCAGTACTTC.

This clonotype has only a few counts. The V and J genes are TRBV4-1 and TRBJ2-2; D is undetermined. V lost 1 base and J 0 bases, leaving 9 bases between the germline ends. The CDR3 covers 16 residues. Germline CDR1 is MGHRA and CDR2 is YSYEKL. The CDR3 DNA is TGCGCCAGCAGCCAAGTGGGCAACGCGAACACCGGGGAGCTGTTTTTT. Encoded protein: CASSQVGNANTGELFF.

This clonotype was seen many times. This sequence joins TRBV3-1 and TRBJ2-3; D is ambiguous. Deletions cut 2 bases from V and 4 bases from J, with 10 bases between. The CDR3 sequence is 14 residues long. Germline values: CDR1 LGHDT, CDR2 YNNKEL (reference sequence). The CDR3 loop reads CASSQSLGADTQYF. DNA for the CDR3: TGTGCCAGCAGCCAATCATTGGGCGCAGATACGCAGTATTTT.

In this sample, this clonotype turned up a few times. The chain links TRBV7-3 to TRBJ1-1, with D hard to call. From germline, CDR1 is SGHTA and CDR2 FQGTGA. V dropped 2 bases and J dropped 0 bases, with 4 bases sitting between them. CDR3 length: 13 amino acids. The CDR3 sequence: CASSLFVNTEAFF. The CDR3, as DNA: TGTGCCAGCAGCTTATTTGTGAACACTGAAGCTTTCTTT.

This sequence joins TRBV5-1 and TRBJ1-1; D perhaps matches TRBD1 (6 bases). V was trimmed by 4 bases and J by 5 bases, leaving 18 bases between them. Germline lookup yields CDR1 SGHRS and CDR2 YFSETQ. The CDR3 contains 15 residues. CDR3 residues: CASSPGQLGVTEAFF. The DNA for the CDR3 is TGCGCCAGCAGCCCCGGACAGTTAGGAGTAACTGAAGCTTTCTTT.

This clonotype occurred many times. This rearrangement joins TRBV9 to TRBJ2-3, with D hard to call. The CDR3 covers 12 residues. Trimming removed 4 bases from V and 4 bases from J, with 7 bases in between. CDR1 SGDLS and CDR2 YYNGEE come from the germline V gene. The CDR3 loop is CASSPDSDTQYF. CDR3 DNA sequence: TGTGCCAGCAGCCCAGACTCAGATACGCAGTATTTT.

This clonotype was seen many times. This chain joins TRBV5-6 and TRBJ1-1, with D possibly matching TRBD1 (5 bases). V lost 2 bases and J 7 bases, leaving 12 bases between the germline ends. The germline gives CDR1 SGHDT, CDR2 YYEEEE. The CDR3 has 13 amino acids. The CDR3 nucleotides are TGTGCCAGCAGCTTTCAGGGCGAAAGTGAAGCTTTCTTT. The encoded protein is CASSFQGESEAFF. The complete variable domain, with remaining parts taken from reference TRBV5-6 and TRBJ1-1, reads DAGVTQSPTHLIKTRGQQVTLRCSPKSGHDTVSWYQQALGQGPQFIFQYYEEEERQRGNFPDRFSGHQFPNYSSELNVNALLLGDSALYLCASSFQGESEAFFGQGTRLTVV.

This rearrangement joins TRBV19 to TRBJ2-5; 10 bases match TRBD1. The CDR3 totals 15 residues. The V and J ends lost 6 bases and 1 base, in that order; junction bases with no gene match: 5. Germline lookup yields CDR1 LNHDA and CDR2 SQIVND (reference sequence). CDR3 amino acids: CASRPRTGGQETQYF. The CDR3 DNA follows: TGTGCCAGTAGGCCCAGGACAGGGGGCCAAGAGACCCAGTACTTC.

This clonotype was seen a handful of times. V usage is TRBV11-3 and J usage is TRBJ2-2; 8 bases agree with TRBD2. The CDR3 extends over 15 amino acids. Losses at the gene ends were 3 bases for V and 5 bases for J; bases not matched to a gene: 5. Germline lookup yields CDR1 SGHNT and CDR2 YENEEA. CDR3 nucleotide sequence: TGTGCCAGCAGCTTCGCCGGGAGGGGGACCGGGGAGCTGTTTTTT. This gives the protein CASSFAGRGTGELFF. Full variable domain (remainder filled in from reference TRBV11-3 and TRBJ2-2): EAGVVQSPRYKIIEKKQPVAFWCNPISGHNTLYWYLQNLGQGPELLIRYENEEAVDDSQLPKDRFSAERLKGVDSTLKIQPAELGDSAVYLCASSFAGRGTGELFFGEGSRLTVL.

Turning to this clonotype: A read error may be the cause here, since a much bigger clone is one base away. This chain joins TRBV2 and TRBJ2-3; TRBD1 agrees at 10 bases. The CDR3 has 18 residues. The junction had 9 bases not matched to a gene; V was cut back by 0 bases and J by 3 bases. Germline CDR1 is SNHLY and CDR2 is FYNNEI. This chain's CDR3 is CASSEAGATGGGTDTQYF. CDR3 DNA: TGTGCCAGCAGTGAAGCCGGCGCGACAGGGGGCGGGACAGATACGCAGTATTTT.

This clonotype was found a few times. CDR3 coding DNA: TGCGCCAGCGGACTAGCGGGGGACTATGGATCGCAGTATTTT. Translating gives CASGLAGDYGSQYF. The chain combines TRBV10-1 with TRBJ2-3; 13 positions agree with TRBD2. With V trimmed by 8 bases and J by 10 bases, 9 bases remained unmatched. In germline, CDR1 is WNHNN, CDR2 SYGVQD (reference sequence). CDR3 size: 14 residues.

The sample holds many counts of this clonotype. This rearrangement joins TRBV7-2 to TRBJ1-6; the D gene is possibly TRBD1 (6 bases). The CDR3 runs to 15 residues. V was cut by 5 bases and J by 9 bases, with 17 bases left in between. Germline values: CDR1 SGHTA, CDR2 FQGNSA. The CDR3 protein is CASSQSRGSASPLHF. CDR3 sequence (DNA): TGTGCCAGCAGCCAGAGCAGGGGTTCGGCTTCACCCCTCCACTTT.

This clonotype has a count of ten or more. The chain combines TRBV20-1 with TRBJ1-2; 7 nucleotides line up with TRBD1. The CDR3 contains 17 residues. From germline, CDR1 is DFQATT and CDR2 SNEGSKA (reference sequence). V gave up 1 base and J gave up 2 bases; unmatched junction bases: 13. The CDR3 DNA reads TGCAGTGCTAGAGGGTCTAGCCGAGAGGGGGCGAACTATGGCTACACCTTC. This encodes CSARGSSREGANYGYTF.

This clonotype was seen repeatedly, ten times or more. The J gene is TRBJ2-7, the V gene TRBV11-2, with D perhaps matching TRBD2 (6 bases). This CDR3 comprises 13 residues. The germline CDR1 and CDR2 sequences are SGHAT and FQNNGV. V gave up 0 bases and J gave up 5 bases, with 8 bases separating them. CDR3 bases: TGTGCCAGCAGCTTAGATTGGGGGGACGAGCAGTACTTC. It translates to CASSLDWGDEQYF.

The genes are TRBV5-1 and TRBJ2-2; D might be TRBD1 (6 bases). The CDR3 length is 14 residues. The germline V gene encodes CDR1 SGHRS and CDR2 YFSETQ. V was trimmed by 5 bases and J by 5 bases, leaving 13 bases between them. As DNA, the CDR3 is TGCGCCAGCAGATCCGGACAGACGACCGGGGAGCTGTTTTTT. This translates into CASRSGQTTGELFF.